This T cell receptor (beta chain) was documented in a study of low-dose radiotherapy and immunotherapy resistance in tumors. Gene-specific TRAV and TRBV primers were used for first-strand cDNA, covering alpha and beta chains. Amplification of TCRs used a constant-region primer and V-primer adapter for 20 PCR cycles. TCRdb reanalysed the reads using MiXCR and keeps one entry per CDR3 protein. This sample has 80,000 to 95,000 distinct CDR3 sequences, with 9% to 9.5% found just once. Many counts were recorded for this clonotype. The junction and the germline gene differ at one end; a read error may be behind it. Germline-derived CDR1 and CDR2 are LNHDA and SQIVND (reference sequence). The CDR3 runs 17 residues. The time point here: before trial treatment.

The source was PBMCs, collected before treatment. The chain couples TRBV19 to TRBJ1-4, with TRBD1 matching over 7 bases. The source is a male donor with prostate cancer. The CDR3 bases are TGTGCCAGTAGTCCAAGGACAGGAGATGCAACTAATGAAAAACTTTTTTTT. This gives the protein CASSPRTGDATNEKLFF.